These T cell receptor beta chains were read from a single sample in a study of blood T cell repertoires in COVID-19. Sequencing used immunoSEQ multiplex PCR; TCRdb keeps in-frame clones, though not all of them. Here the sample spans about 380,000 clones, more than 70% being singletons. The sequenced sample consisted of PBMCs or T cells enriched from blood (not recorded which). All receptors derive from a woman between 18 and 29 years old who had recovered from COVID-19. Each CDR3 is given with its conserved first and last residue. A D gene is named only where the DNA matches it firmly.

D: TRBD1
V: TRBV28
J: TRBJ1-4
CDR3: CASSSQTGGPEKLFF

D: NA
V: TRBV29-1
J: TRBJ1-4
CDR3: CSVGHSGNEKLFF

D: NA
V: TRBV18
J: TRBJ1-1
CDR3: CASSPPTGLNTEAFF

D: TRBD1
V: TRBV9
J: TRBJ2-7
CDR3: CASSVGTGPHEQYF

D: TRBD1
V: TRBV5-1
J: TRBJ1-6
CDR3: CASSPRTLDRASSPLHF

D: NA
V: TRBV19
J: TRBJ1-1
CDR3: CASSIDRVGGLRTEAFF

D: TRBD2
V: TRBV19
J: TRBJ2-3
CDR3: CASTETSGGHTDTQYF

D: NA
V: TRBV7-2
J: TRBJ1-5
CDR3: CASSLYGGQPQHF

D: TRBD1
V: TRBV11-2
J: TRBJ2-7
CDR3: CASSYGTGGYEQYF

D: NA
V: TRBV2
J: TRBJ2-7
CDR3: CASKRQGHEQYF

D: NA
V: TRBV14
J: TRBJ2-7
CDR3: CASSQGAASSLSYEQYF

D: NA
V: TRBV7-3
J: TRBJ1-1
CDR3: CASSPVGGGTEAFF

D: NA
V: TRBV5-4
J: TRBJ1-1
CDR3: CASSPGVERSTEAFF

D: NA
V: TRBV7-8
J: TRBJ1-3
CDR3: CASRAQGEGNTIYF

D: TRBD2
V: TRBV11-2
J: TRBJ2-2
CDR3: CASSRLAGGSTGELFF

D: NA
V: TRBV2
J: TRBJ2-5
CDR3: CASSEIAEKETQYF

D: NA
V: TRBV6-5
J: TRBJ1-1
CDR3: CASRTQRDLNTEAFF

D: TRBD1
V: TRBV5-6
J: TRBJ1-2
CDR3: CASSLNRGPGYTF

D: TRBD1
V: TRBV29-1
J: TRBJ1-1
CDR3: CSVDGDSSTEAFF

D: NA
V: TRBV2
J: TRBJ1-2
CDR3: CASLPPGGGYTF

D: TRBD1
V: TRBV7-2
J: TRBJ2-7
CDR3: CASSAPTGGISYEQYF

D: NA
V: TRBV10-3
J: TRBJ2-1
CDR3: CATLGAESSYNEQFF

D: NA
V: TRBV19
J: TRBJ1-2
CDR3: CASTGNYGYTF

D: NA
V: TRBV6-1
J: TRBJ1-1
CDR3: CASSEWRVPTEAFF

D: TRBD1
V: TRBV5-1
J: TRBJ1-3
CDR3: CASRLGTAFSGNTIYF

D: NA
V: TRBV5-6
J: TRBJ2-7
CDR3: CASSLDGGEQYF

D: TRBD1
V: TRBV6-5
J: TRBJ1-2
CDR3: CASSGTGGRYGYTF

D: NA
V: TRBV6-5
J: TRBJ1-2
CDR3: CASRTQGVSNYGYTF

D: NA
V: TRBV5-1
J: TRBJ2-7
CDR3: CASSLEGAYEQYF

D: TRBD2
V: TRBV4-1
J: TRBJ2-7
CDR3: CASSPSGSGGDYEQYF

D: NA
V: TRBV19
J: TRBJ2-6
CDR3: CASRGGLVGSWGNVLTF

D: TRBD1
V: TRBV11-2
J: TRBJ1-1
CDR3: CASSGDRVGTEAFF